This TCR beta chain was identified during a study of CD8 T cells in Susac syndrome. Findings of the study overall: The study conceded that relatively few individuals underwent its TCR sequencing and HLA analysis.

In the case of this clonotype: Its specificity is unknown.

TCR beta sequencing covered blood CD8+ and CD4+ T cells. It was treatment-naive patients with stable or active relapsing-remitting disease who made up the multiple sclerosis controls. Reverse transcription of about 0.5 to 1 ug RNA was performed with random hexamers. A multiplex approach, immunoSEQ multiplex PCR, amplified TCR beta CDR3 across 54 Vbeta and 13 Jbeta. MiXCR, run by TCRdb on the immunoSEQ multiplex PCR reads, gives a single entry per CDR3 protein. The sample includes under 350,000 distinct CDR3 sequences, approximately 90% seen only once; the top ten take approximately 0.065%. Germline CDR1 reads SGHVS; CDR2 reads FQNEAQ. The CDR3 totals 13 residues. V shed 2 bases and J shed 3 bases, with 5 bases lying between them.

The chain employs TRBV7-8 and TRBJ1-5, with no clear D. This sequence originates from a human donor with multiple sclerosis. Input material: CD4+ T cells from PBMCs. CDR3 in amino acids: CASSLTDNQPQHF. CDR3 bases: TGTGCCAGCAGCTTAACAGACAATCAGCCCCAGCATTTT.